This TCR beta chain was profiled in a study of T cells in localized non-small cell lung cancer. This table comes from immunoSEQ multiplex PCR, and its TCRdb copy is limited to in-frame clones, with some not included. This sample has under 50,000 clones, with just over 85% found just once. With respect to this clone: The same CDR3 also results from other DNA sequences found in this sample.

Trimming left V 0 bases short and J 5 bases short, with 7 bases between. Per germline, CDR1 KGHSH and CDR2 LQKENI. CDR3 length equals 13 residues. This chain links TRBV18 with TRBJ1-2, with D unresolved. The sequencing used peripheral blood mononuclear cells, collected before any cancer treatment. The sequence derives from a male donor aged 60 or over with stage II lung adenocarcinoma. The CDR3 protein is CASSPPGGYGYTF. The CDR3 bases are TGTGCCAGCTCACCACCGGGCGGGTATGGCTACACCTTC.